Listed here is a single T cell receptor (beta chain). Its antigen is currently not known. Base quality data are lacking; no much larger clone is found one base away. The sample belongs to a study of cytomegalovirus exposure and HLA in healthy donors listed by TCRdb under 2017. A note on the overall study: In an earlier analysis of 450 to 750 of the donors, around 290 Gb of sequence data and 95 million to 130 million unique TCR beta sequences from roughly 180 million T cells were reported. An early release that covered some 640 HLA-typed donors contained approximately 300 gigabases of sequencing data and about 93 million unique TCR sequences. Of the 300 to 400 genotyped donors, over 65% fell in the genetic ancestry cluster associated with self-reported Caucasian donors. The aim of the study was to test whether cataloging public T cell receptors could identify signatures of past pathogen exposure. Using immunosequencing, the study profiled T cell repertoires from roughly 650 subjects and related those repertoires to cytomegalovirus serostatus. A separate validation cohort of approximately 130 different subjects was used in addition to the 666-subject first cohort. To predict cytomegalovirus infection status, the study brought together high-throughput TCR immunosequencing, statistical association of individual TCRs with disease status, and machine learning. A later analysis re-analyzed previously published TCR beta repertoires from roughly 600 donors and added high-resolution HLA genotyping to study TCR occurrence patterns. The later analysis used no new phenotypic data to find candidate immune exposures, relying instead on TCR beta sequences and their occurrence across donors. In an earlier analysis of 587 of the donors, high-throughput TCR beta sequencing was used to judge whether each TCR beta V gene segment behaved as functional or pseudogenic. Alongside the repertoire data, information on donor age, sex, ethnicity and CMV serostatus was compiled. Genome-wide SNP genotypes for about three fifths of the roughly 670 donors were used in a later genetic analysis, which treated that subset as a discovery cohort. Every repertoire in the discovery cohort had been generated on one and the same sequencing platform. HLA typing covered class I and class II loci at four-digit resolution. The number of donors typed differed by locus, with roughly 620-640 for A, B, C, DRB1 and DQB1, more than 500 for DQA1, 606 for DPA1, and under 490 for DPB1. Five DR-DQ haplotypes were treated as single units for association and clustering because of strong linkage in the cohort. Across about 380 genotyped donors of the cohort, an average of about 250,000 unique TCR beta nucleotide sequences per donor were sequenced, and approximately 17% of those sequences were non-productive. The study at large found these results: A later genetic analysis associated a missense DCLRE1C variant with V-gene and J-gene trimming of TCR beta chains, and an independent cohort replicated the association. A few of the identified cytomegalovirus-associated TCR beta chains were confirmed in vitro to be specific for cytomegalovirus antigens. The only immune exposure information available for the cohort was CMV serostatus. In a later genetic analysis, fewer N-insertions in productive TCRs were reported among donors in an Asian-associated ancestry cluster than the 666-donor mean. Broadly in line with IMGT annotations, most TCR beta V segments showed up in productive rearrangements about 87% or about 30% of the time in an earlier analysis of several hundred of the donors. Only TCR beta chains were sequenced in this cohort, and the absence of alpha or paired-chain data limited detectable features. A cluster of highly shared sequence variants was judged likely to be a technical artifact of the sequencing pipeline. In a later analysis, TCR association rates were found to vary across HLA loci, with the most associated TCRs seen for DRB1 alleles and the fewest for HLA-C alleles. Most TCR sequences were observed very rarely across donors, whereas some public TCRs were present in many individuals. When HLA alleles, especially DR and DQ, strongly co-occurred, attributing TCR associations to individual alleles was difficult. The authors suggested that the approach could potentially be extended to other disease states and immunological phenotypes. Specific HLA alleles were associated with around 18,000 TCR beta sequences at a false discovery rate of 0.05 in a later analysis. The study listed around 160 TCR beta chains as associated with cytomegalovirus. In a later analysis, HLA-associated TCR beta chains showed more clonal expansion and lower generation probabilities than non-associated chains that were equally common. Most CMV-associated TCR beta chains appeared to be HLA-restricted in a later analysis, and the HLA associations seemed to be driven largely by CMV exposure. The classifier was reported to diagnose cytomegalovirus status with high specificity and sensitivity in both the original and validation cohorts. Because HLA typing was missing for some donors at each locus, association tests included only the typed subset. A later analysis reported that several top co-occurrence clusters appeared linked to parvovirus B19, influenza, CMV and Epstein-Barr virus. Linkage disequilibrium might explain the correlated functional status among segregating V segments, but an unknown experimental factor could not be ruled out. A further reported finding was that TCR beta sequences accurately predicted the HLA-A and HLA-B alleles for most subjects in the first cohort. The earlier analysis of fewer than 750 of the donors excluded seventeen rarely observed V segments, including chromosome 9 orphons, because counts were too low. Roughly uniform sequencing depth across donors was assumed in presence/absence analyses, although this assumption may not hold.

In total, fewer than 750 healthy bone marrow donors made up the cohort. At the time of sampling, all cohort members were nominally healthy, though unrecorded immune exposures were likely present. The donor was CMV seropositive and was included in the group of around 300 seropositive cohort members. A peripheral blood sample was collected from each donor, and TCR beta sequencing was performed on peripheral blood mononuclear cells. The Qiagen DNeasy Blood Extraction Kit was used to extract genomic DNA from the blood cell samples. The protocol used for the library was the immunoSEQ multiplex PCR assay. For the multiplex PCR, a mixture combining 60 forward primers for TCR Vbeta segments and 13 reverse primers for TCR Jbeta segments was used. The CDR3 region of rearranged TCR beta genes was amplified from genomic DNA by a multiplex PCR assay. The Illumina HiSeq System was used to sequence the amplified TCR beta libraries as 87-base-pair reads. As for how the authors treated the data: Across the 600 to 700 repertoires, a later analysis counted some 81 million unique TCR beta chains, 9.5 million to 13 million of which were shared by at least two donors. A nearest-neighbor algorithm error-corrected the raw reads and collapsed the reads into unique sequences, merging closely related sequences to remove PCR and sequencing errors. V, D and J gene segments were assigned by aligning CDR3 sequences to IMGT reference sequences. For a sequence to be retained, a match of at least six nucleotides to both a V gene segment and a J gene segment was required. A rearrangement was called productive if the CDR3 had no stop codons and remained in frame with V and J, and every other rearrangement was called non-productive. Following IMGT convention, CDR3 was defined as the stretch from the second conserved V-encoded cysteine up to the conserved J-encoded phenylalanine. The earlier analysis of a few hundred of the donors excluded any sequence lacking an unambiguous match to a single V gene segment. In an earlier analysis of 587 of the donors, V segments were called functional above 56.7% productive rearrangements and were called segregating when the between-donor standard deviation exceeded 5%. A statistical classification framework was developed to diagnose cytomegalovirus status using the catalog of TCR beta chain sequences. In a later analysis, V and J genes were assigned by comparing TCR nucleotide sequences against IMGT/GENE-DB human TR gene sequences. The TCRdist pipeline was used in a later analysis to assign CDR3 sequences and most-parsimonious VDJ recombination scenarios. In a later analysis, every TCR beta chain was defined by the combination of its CDR3 amino acid sequence and its V-gene family, and reads without a unique V-gene family were dropped. As a way to deal with suspected cross-contamination and a sequencing artifact, a later analysis dropped 592 nucleotide sequences that were highly shared and had low generation probability. A later analysis calculated a clonal expansion index for each public chain from normalized within-repertoire ranks of inferred template counts. In a later analysis, generation probabilities were computed with a VDJ recombination model fitted to out-of-frame rearrangements, and the resulting probabilities were checked against IGoR. A later analysis scored TCR-TCR, TCR-HLA and TCR-CMV co-occurrence with hypergeometric tests, applying a repertoire-size bias correction to TCR pairs. To estimate false discovery rates, a later analysis permuted the HLA or CMV assignments 20 times. In a later analysis, co-occurring TCRs were grouped using DBSCAN, with TCRdist sequence similarity added in when clustering inside HLA-allele-positive subsets. Repertoires with fewer than 30,000 or more than 120,000 public chains, plus five repertoires with anomalous nucleotide sharing, were excluded from co-occurrence clustering. Held by TCRdb, this immuneACCESS table contains in-frame sequences only and omits some clones. Under half of the omission traces to an unresolved V gene where checked; the cause of the rest is unknown. That table is the source of V, J and clone size, and D and trimming were worked out from the DNA. Within this sample are some 50,000 clones, with approximately 70% of them counted one time only. Of the sample, 20% to 25% is held by the ten largest clones.

The sequence was collected from a woman between 45 and 60 years old in good health and CMV-seropositive. The sample was PBMCs.

Here is the DNA: TGTGCCAGCAGTTTATTTACAGATGACCAGCCCCAGCATTTT. Its protein reads: CASSLFTDDQPQHF. The rearranged segments are TRBV28 and TRBJ1-5, with the D segment identity uncertain. Trimming takes 1 base from V and 7 bases from J, and the germline ends sit 11 bases apart. From the cysteine through the phenylalanine, the CDR3 covers 14 amino acids. The entry retains the CDR3 DNA only, 42 bases that are in frame from base 1. The germline V gene yields MDHEN for CDR1 and SYDVKM for CDR2.